This T cell receptor (beta chain) appears in the sequencing data of a study of blood T cell repertoires in COVID-19. The wider study: Acute and convalescent COVID-19 samples came from the United States, Italy and Spain. The analysed material was cDNA or gDNA that came from T cells, B-cell-depleted T cells, or PBMCs.

Trimming left V 8 bases short and J 0 bases short, with 19 bases between. This CDR3 contains 16 residues. In germline, CDR1 is MGHRA, CDR2 YSYEKL. This clone showed up just a few times. As originally analysed: Estimation of nucleated cell counts was performed using reference gene primer amplification. TCRdb keeps only in-frame clones here, not all; method: immunoSEQ multiplex PCR. The V and J calls and clone size are taken from that table; D and trimming were inferred from the DNA. The sample holds fewer than 350,000 clones, around nine tenths seen once. This chain links TRBV4-1 with TRBJ1-1; D call uncertain. This clonotype was sampled from a man aged 40-49 years with active or convalescent COVID-19. The sequenced sample consisted of peripheral blood. The CDR3 sequence: CASRELETLMNTEAFF. The CDR3 coding sequence is TGCGCCAGCCGCGAACTAGAAACTCTCATGAACACTGAAGCTTTCTTT.